This T cell receptor (beta chain) was documented in a study of long-term antiretroviral therapy in people with HIV (dated by TCRdb to between 2020 and 2023). Describing the broader study: The earliest samples were collected about a decade before the 2015 WHO recommendation for immediate ART, when ART was typically delayed until CD4 counts fell. A retrospective serial study tested whether ART initiation and durable HIV suppression were associated with changes in peripheral blood TRB repertoire composition and diversity. A total of about 180 cryopreserved PBMC samples were contributed to the cohort by 30 adults with confirmed HIV infection, with samples collected serially over a mean of roughly six years (range 1-12). About 35% of the 30 participants with HIV were female. Test extractions of a monoclonal T-cell line alongside some 35 polyclonal samples showed no cross-contamination during QIAcube processing.

The immunoSEQ hsTCRB v3.0 assay was used at survey level resolution for TRB variable region sequencing. TRB sequencing targeted a depth of roughly 35,000-55,000 T-cell genomes per sample. Pooled TRB libraries were sequenced on an Illumina MiSeq with a v3 150-cycle kit. The study's processing was this. Analysis of repertoires was carried out in R inside a reproducible Nextflow workflow spanning QC, data transformation and analysis. LymphoSeq2, an R package for exploring AIRR-Seq data, was used to implement custom analyses. A few samples that yielded fewer than 5000 total TRB sequences were excluded, so that under 200 HIV repertoires were analyzed. Among the 188 retained HIV repertoires, approximately 57 were collected before ART initiation and 129 were collected after ART initiation. Repertoires were downsampled to 5000 TRB nucleotide sequences, with summary statistics averaged over 100 downsampling iterations. TRB sequences were retained for analysis only if CDR3 regions of at least seven amino acids were present. Diversity was assessed using a clonality score derived from Shannon entropy and using the Gini coefficient. In the repertoire networks, any two of the top 5000 CDR3 amino acid sequences were connected whenever the two sequences differed by an edit distance of one. For TRB CDR3 amino acid sequences, GLIPH2 was used to predict antigen specificity groups and MHC restriction. To flag known associations with CMV, EBV, HIV or tissue antigens, CDR3 amino acid sequences were compared against VDJdb and McPAS-TCR. Pre-ART, post-ART and control groups were compared with Wilcoxon signed-rank tests and Holm-Bonferroni correction. The immuneACCESS repertoire file appears here via TCRdb, limited to in-frame rearrangements. These files lack a portion of the clones; in checked studies, under half of the deficit traces to unresolved V genes, and the cause of the others is not known. Clone size and V and J calls were adopted from that table, with D and trimming inferred from the DNA. This sample comprises about 29,000 clones, around nine tenths of them detected only once. Roughly 7.3% of the sample is held by the ten biggest clonotypes.

Comments on this clone: Its specific antigen is unknown. Base quality data are lacking; no much larger clone is found one base away.

Participants were included only if at least one PBMC sample before ART initiation and at least two post-ART samples were available. Treatment was received in the United States of America by all participants with HIV. Before DNA extraction, cryopreserved samples of 1-10 million PBMC were thawed and washed. At the time of the earliest PBMC sample for each participant with HIV, ages ranged from 23 to 54 years. PBMC samples were contributed by each participant from 1-4 timepoints before ART initiation and 2-8 timepoints after ART initiation, with a median of 7 samples. For every participant, serial HIV viral load, CD4+ T-cell count, ART history and demographic data were obtained. Genomic DNA was extracted from unsorted PBMC with a Qiagen kit on a QIAcube, processed in batches of 12 samples. Results the study describes overall, beyond this receptor: ART initiation was associated with a significant increase in TRB diversity, but diversity stayed significantly below transplant donor controls even after long-term ART. Owing to limited PBMC availability, only the TCR beta chain was sequenced, without alpha chain pairing. Expanded TRB clones identified before ART initiation dominated the repertoire at all time points, although this dominance fluctuated and declined in many PLHIV after ART. The samples were dated from about 2003 to 2017, and the ART regimens that were used may be less effective than current ART regimens. Inferences about post-ART repertoire changes were limited because no data were available on ART adherence, viral resistance or therapy changes. Because cell numbers in pre-ART samples were limited, unsorted PBMC were profiled instead of sorted CD4+ and CD8+ T cells. Narrower CDR3 length ranges were observed in HIV repertoires than in controls, and an antigen-experienced repertoire with only a slight naive shift after ART was suggested by the network structure.

Sample: unsorted PBMCs, taken roughly 5 years before starting antiretroviral therapy. The source of this sequence is a man aged 50 or older with HIV.

The DNA sequence is as follows: TGTGCCAGCAACCCGTCGGGGGGTACCTACGAGCAGTACTTC. The encoded protein is CASNPSGGTYEQYF. The V gene is TRBV9 and the J gene is TRBJ2-7; TRBD2 lines up with 7 middle nucleotides. Measured from the cysteine to the phenylalanine, the CDR3 is 14 residues long. Here the CDR3 DNA is all that survives: 42 bases in frame from base 1. Compared with germline, V lacks 6 bases and J lacks 2 bases; bases without a gene match: 8. Via the germline V gene, CDR1 is SGDLS and CDR2 YYNGEE.